The 2 T cell receptor beta chains below all came from one sample that was sequenced in a study of T-cell memory formation after mild COVID-19 listed by TCRdb under 2021. Library creation used 5' RACE. The reads were generated on an Illumina NovaSeq 6000. TCRdb applied fastp at Q25 and MiXCR to the public reads, then kept only in-frame beta chains. Identical CDR3 proteins give one entry, which carries the most common genes and DNA. This sample has fewer than 200,000 distinct CDR3 sequences in its table, and under 15% of those were observed once. The leading ten clones occupy approximately 3.3% of the sample. The source material was PBMCs or a T cell subset sorted from them (not recorded which). The receptors stem from a man younger than 30 who had mild COVID-19 (a few samples of this study predate the infection). The sample titles of this study are shuffled in the database, so cell type and time point are left out; the donor was told from shared clones.

This chain connects TRBV4-1 to TRBJ2-2, with unresolved D. The CDR3 runs to 16 residues. V lost 4 bases, J lost 0 bases, and 12 bases lay in between. Germline CDR1 MGHRA, CDR2 YSYEKL. The CDR3 DNA follows: TGCGCCAGCAGCCGACGCCGGGCGGCGAACACCGGGGAGCTGTTTTTT. As protein: CASSRRRAANTGELFF.

The V gene is TRBV6-5, the J gene TRBJ1-2; D unresolved. V lost 2 bases and J lost 0, with 13 bases in between. CDR3 length: 16 amino acids. Germline CDR1 MNHEY, CDR2 SVGAGI. The CDR3 region has the DNA TGTGCCAGCAGTTACCTTTGGAGTTACGCTAACTATGGCTACACCTTC. Protein sequence: CASSYLWSYANYGYTF.